These 14 T cell receptor beta chains came from one sample sequenced in a study of blood T cell repertoires in COVID-19. The table came from immunoSEQ multiplex PCR; TCRdb's copy has only in-frame clones and leaves some out. Among some 240,000 clones, 70% to 90% were seen once, and the ten largest hold 6.6%. The sequencing input was PBMCs or T cells enriched from blood (not recorded which). Receptors were obtained from a woman aged 50 to 65 who had been exposed to COVID-19.

The chain has TRBV6-6 and TRBJ1-1; TRBD1 is a possible D gene (5 bases). Germline assignment: CDR1 MNHNY and CDR2 SVGAGI (reference sequence). The CDR3 is 15 amino acids. V was shortened by 2 bases and J by 3 bases, with 13 bases between the two germline ends. The CDR3 sequence is CASSYSGARYTEAFF. DNA of the CDR3: TGTGCCAGCAGTTACAGCGGGGCTAGGTACACTGAAGCTTTCTTT.

The chain joins TRBV24-1 to TRBJ2-3; a possible D gene is TRBD1 (5 bases). Trimming removed 3 bases at V and 2 bases at J, with 11 bases between. Germline loops: CDR1 KGHDR, CDR2 SFDVKD. This CDR3 region has 15 residues. CDR3 protein: CATSDQGRDTDTQYF. The CDR3 region has the DNA TGTGCCACCAGTGATCAGGGCAGGGACACAGATACGCAGTATTTT.

This clone was detected once. The chain recombines TRBV15 with TRBJ1-6; D possibly corresponds to TRBD1 (5 bases). Trimming shortened V by 0 bases and J by 13 bases, and 16 bases separated the two germline ends. This CDR3 is built from 15 residues. Per the germline V gene, CDR1 is LNHNV and CDR2 is YYDKDF (reference sequence). CDR3 sequence (DNA): TGTGCCACCAGCAGAGATCAAGGGGCGTTGGAGCCCCTCCACTTT. It translates to CATSRDQGALEPLHF. The full variable domain, in which reference TRBV15 and TRBJ1-6 provide the parts outside the CDR3, is DAMVIQNPRYQVTQFGKPVTLSCSQTLNHNVMYWYQQKSSQAPKLLFHYYDKDFNNEADTPDNFQSRRPNTSFCFLDIRSPGLGDTAMYLCATSRDQGALEPLHFGNGTRLTVT.

About this clone: Distinct nucleotide sequences in the sample also encode this CDR3. CDR3: CSARVVETQYF. CDR3 bases: TGCAGTGCTAGAGTCGTCGAGACCCAGTACTTC. The genes are TRBV20-1 and TRBJ2-5; D is unresolved. Germline lookup yields CDR1 DFQATT and CDR2 SNEGSKA (reference sequence). The CDR3 length is 11 residues. V lost 1 base, J lost 5 bases, and 5 bases lay in between.

This clone was detected only once. The rearrangement joins TRBV28 to TRBJ1-2, with D perhaps TRBD1 (5 bases). Germline lookup yields CDR1 MDHEN and CDR2 SYDVKM. Trimming took off 1 base at V and 4 bases at J, with 10 bases between the two ends. There are 14 residues in the CDR3. This CDR3 is CASSLSDTSYGYTF. The CDR3 DNA follows: TGTGCCAGCAGTTTATCGGACACCTCCTATGGCTACACCTTC.

V and J are TRBV19 and TRBJ1-1; possible D gene TRBD1, 5 bases. Trimming shortened V by 7 bases and J by 3 bases, and 15 bases separated the two germline ends. The CDR3 spans 14 residues. Per the germline V gene, CDR1 is LNHDA and CDR2 is SQIVND (reference sequence). CDR3 amino acids: CASKGLVGHTEAFF. The CDR3 nucleotides read TGTGCCAGTAAGGGGTTGGTTGGGCACACTGAAGCTTTCTTT.

V and J are TRBV11-3 and TRBJ2-5; 9 bases fit TRBD2. V dropped 3 bases and J dropped 3; count of bases not matched to a gene: 5. This CDR3 contains 15 residues. Germline values: CDR1 SGHNT, CDR2 YENEEA. CDR3 in amino acids: CASSFGLAGEETQYF. In DNA form, the CDR3 reads TGTGCCAGCAGCTTCGGGTTAGCGGGGGAAGAGACCCAGTACTTC.

This clone was observed at least ten times. Other DNA sequences in the same sample also yield this CDR3. The gene calls are TRBV5-1 and TRBJ1-1; 7 bases fit TRBD1. The V and J ends lost 3 bases and 2 bases, in that order; junction bases with no gene match: 4. The length of the CDR3 is 14 residues. CDR1 and CDR2 from the germline V gene are SGHRS and YFSETQ. The CDR3: CASSSGQPNTEAFF. The CDR3 DNA follows: TGCGCCAGCAGCTCGGGACAGCCAAACACTGAAGCTTTCTTT.

CDR3 DNA sequence: TGTGCCATCAGTGACGGCAGGGGAGACAGAAACACCATATATTTT. As protein: CAISDGRGDRNTIYF. This chain connects TRBV10-3 to TRBJ1-3, with D perhaps matching TRBD1 (6 bases). CDR3 size: 15 residues. Trimming left V 3 bases short and J 5 bases short, with 14 bases between. The germline V gene encodes CDR1 ENHRY and CDR2 SYGVKD.

This chain's CDR3 is CATRTGGDTQYF. In nucleotides, the CDR3 is TGTGCCACCCGGACAGGTGGGGATACGCAGTATTTT. J is TRBJ2-3 and V is TRBV19; TRBD1 matches at 7 bases. This CDR3 has 12 residues. The germline V gene encodes CDR1 LNHDA and CDR2 SQIVND (reference sequence). J was trimmed by 6 bases and V by 10 bases; bases with no gene match: 7.

The V call is TRBV27, the J call TRBJ2-2; TRBD2 is a possible D gene (5 bases). Germline V gene sequence: CDR1 MNHEY, CDR2 SMNVEV (reference sequence). The CDR3 loop spans 14 amino acids. The germline V and J ends were trimmed by 6 bases and 4 bases, with 12 bases remaining between them. In DNA form, the CDR3 reads TGTGCCAGCAGCCTGGGGAGATCCACCGGGGAGCTGTTTTTT. It is translated as CASSLGRSTGELFF.

The rearrangement uses TRBV9 and TRBJ2-5; the D gene is possibly TRBD2 (6 bases). Germline V CDR1 and CDR2: SGDLS, YYNGEE. V was trimmed by 3 bases and J by 4 bases, leaving 19 bases between them. The CDR3 is 16 residues long. CDR3 DNA: TGTGCCAGCAGCGCGGTTCCGGGACTCGGGGGAGAGACCCAGTACTTC. This gives the protein CASSAVPGLGGETQYF. Combining the CDR3 with reference TRBV9 and TRBJ2-5 gives the whole variable domain DSGVTQTPKHLITATGQRVTLRCSPRSGDLSVYWYQQSLDQGLQFLIQYYNGEERAKGNILERFSAQQFPDLHSELNLSSLELGDSALYFCASSAVPGLGGETQYFGPGTRLLVL.

The J gene is TRBJ1-3, the V gene TRBV7-9; D possibly corresponds to TRBD1 (6 bases). Germline V gene lookup returns CDR1 SEHNR and CDR2 FQNEAQ (reference sequence). Trimming pared 7 bases from V and 3 bases from J, leaving 19 bases between. The CDR3 has 16 amino acids. Here the CDR3 reads CASTHRVGAVGNTIYF. The CDR3, as DNA: TGTGCCAGCACGCACAGGGTGGGGGCGGTTGGAAACACCATATATTTT.

The chain recombines TRBV9 with TRBJ1-1; D not certain. V lost 3 bases, J lost 1 base, and 13 bases lay in between. The CDR3 totals 15 residues. Per the germline V gene, CDR1 is SGDLS and CDR2 is YYNGEE. The CDR3 loop reads CASSEFSRGNTEAFF. CDR3 in DNA: TGTGCCAGCAGCGAGTTCTCCCGGGGGAACACTGAAGCTTTCTTT.